This entry concerns a single TCR beta chain. The data are from a study of T cells in narcolepsy. Assay: immunoSEQ multiplex PCR; the TCRdb copy retains only in-frame clones and omits some. In the table there are 15,000 or so clones, around 77% of which are singletons. CDR1 is SNHLY and CDR2 is FYNNEI in the germline V gene. The CDR3 has 13 amino acids. V was trimmed by 4 bases and J by 2 bases, leaving 8 bases between them. The clonotype originates from a human donor with narcolepsy. The sequencing input was CD45RA- memory CD8+ T cells from PBMCs. This sequence joins TRBV2 and TRBJ1-2, with no clear D. The CDR3 loop is CASSAGKNYGYTF. The CDR3, as DNA: TGTGCCAGCAGTGCAGGAAAGAACTATGGCTACACCTTC.